Listed here is a single T cell receptor (beta chain). Its antigen remains unidentified. Through template switching, a universal primer site was introduced, and the cDNA contained unique molecular identifiers. One entry per CDR3 protein results from TCRdb running MiXCR on the 5' RACE reads. The sample includes 450,000 to 500,000 distinct CDR3 sequences, roughly an eighth of them seen just once. The sample is drawn from a study of identical twins. The CDR3 is 13 residues long. Germline loops: CDR1 SGHRS, CDR2 YFSETQ. V was clipped by 2 bases and J by 9 bases; unmatched bases: 5. The study, taken as a whole, reports: There were fewer insertions in abundant cord blood beta clonotypes, but memory repertoires showed no such pattern. Conclusions came from cross-sectional statistical analysis, not from following the same donors. Alpha sequences that were out-of-frame and twin-shared showed an excess of low generation probability.

The same specimen was also included in a second study, on yellow fever vaccine responses in identical twins.

Sequencing was done on a sample of CD4+ T cells sorted from blood. The sequence came from a young woman in good health. The rearrangement joins TRBV5-1 to TRBJ2-1; 7 bases agree with TRBD1. The CDR3 DNA follows: TGCGCCAGCAGCTTACAGGGGCCTGGTGAGCAGTTCTTC. Translation: CASSLQGPGEQFF.